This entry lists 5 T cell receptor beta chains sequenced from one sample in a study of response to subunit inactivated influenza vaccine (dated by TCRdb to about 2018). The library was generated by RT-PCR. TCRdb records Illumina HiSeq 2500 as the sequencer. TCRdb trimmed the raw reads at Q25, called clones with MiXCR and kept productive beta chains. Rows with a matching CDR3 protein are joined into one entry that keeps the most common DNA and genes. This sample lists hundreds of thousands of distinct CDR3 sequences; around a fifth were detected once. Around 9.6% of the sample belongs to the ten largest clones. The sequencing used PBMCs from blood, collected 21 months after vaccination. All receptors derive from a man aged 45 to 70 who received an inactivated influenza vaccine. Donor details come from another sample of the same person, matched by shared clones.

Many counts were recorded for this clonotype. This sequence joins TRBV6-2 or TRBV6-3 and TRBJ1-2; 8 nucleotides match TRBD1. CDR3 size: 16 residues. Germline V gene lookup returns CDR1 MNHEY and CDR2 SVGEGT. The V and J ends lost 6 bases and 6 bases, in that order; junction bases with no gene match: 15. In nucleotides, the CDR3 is TGTGCCAGCAGCTCATCTGACAGGGGTTGGAGGCATGGCTACACCTTC. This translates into CASSSSDRGWRHGYTF.

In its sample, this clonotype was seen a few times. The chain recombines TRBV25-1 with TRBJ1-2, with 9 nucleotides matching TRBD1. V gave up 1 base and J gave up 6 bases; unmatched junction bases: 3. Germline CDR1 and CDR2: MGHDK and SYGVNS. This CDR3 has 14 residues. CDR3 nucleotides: TGTGCCAGCAGTGAATTGTGGACAGGGGATGGCTACACCTTC. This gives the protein CASSELWTGDGYTF.

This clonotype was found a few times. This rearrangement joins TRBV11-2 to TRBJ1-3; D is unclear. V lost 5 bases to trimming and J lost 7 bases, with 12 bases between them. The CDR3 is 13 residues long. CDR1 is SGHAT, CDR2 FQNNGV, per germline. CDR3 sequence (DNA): TGTGCCAGCAGCCCCAACGGGTTTAACACCATATATTTT. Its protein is CASSPNGFNTIYF.

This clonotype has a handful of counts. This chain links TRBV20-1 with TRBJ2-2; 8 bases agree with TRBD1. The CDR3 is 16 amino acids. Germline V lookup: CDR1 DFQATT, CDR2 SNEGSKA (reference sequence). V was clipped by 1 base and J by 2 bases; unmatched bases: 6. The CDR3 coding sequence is TGCAGTGCTAGAGGCGGACAGGGATTCAACACCGGGGAGCTGTTTTTT. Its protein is CSARGGQGFNTGELFF.

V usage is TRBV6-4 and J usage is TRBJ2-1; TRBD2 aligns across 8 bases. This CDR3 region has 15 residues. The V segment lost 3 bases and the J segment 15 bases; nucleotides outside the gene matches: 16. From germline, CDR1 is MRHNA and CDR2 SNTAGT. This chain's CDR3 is CASSELREGHGLGFF. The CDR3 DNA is TGTGCCAGCAGTGAGCTTCGGGAGGGCCATGGGTTGGGGTTCTTC.